This TCR beta chain was recovered during a study of blood T cells in healthy people across ages. With a J-beta primer mix and a sample-barcoded 5' primer, a second PCR ran about 7 to 12 cycles. TCRdb re-called the 5' RACE reads through MiXCR, storing one row per CDR3 protein. The sample records hundreds of thousands of distinct CDR3 sequences, more than 45% being singletons. Findings of the study overall: No one knew whether donors had CMV, which possibly confounded expanded clonotype changes. Diversity estimated from one million T cells was considered an underestimate.

About this clonotype: Its target is unknown.

CDR3 length equals 17 residues. After removal of 2 bases from V and 0 bases from J, the junction contained 3 bases not matched to a gene. Germline assignment: CDR1 MNHEY and CDR2 SMNVEV (reference sequence). The sequence derives from an elderly woman in good health. The chain couples TRBV27 to TRBJ2-6; 8 bases align to TRBD1. Material: blood. For the CDR3, the DNA is TGTGCCAGCAGTTTAGGGCAGGGGGCCTCTGGGGCCAACGTCCTGACTTTC. Translated: CASSLGQGASGANVLTF.